The 5 T cell receptor beta chains in this list originate from one sample, sequenced in a study of blood T cell repertoires in COVID-19. Sequencing was performed with immunoSEQ multiplex PCR; in TCRdb, only in-frame clones are kept and a portion is missing. This sample has approximately 230,000 clones, with approximately 79% found just once. The material sequenced was peripheral blood. The origin of the receptors is a woman of 80 years or more with active or convalescent COVID-19.

This CDR3 reads CASSLTGRETQYF. The CDR3 region has the DNA TGCGCCAGCAGCTTAACAGGGAGAGAGACCCAGTACTTC. This chain uses TRBV5-1 with TRBJ2-5, with D possibly matching TRBD1 (6 bases). Between the trimmed V and J ends, which lost 2 bases and 4 bases, there was a span of 9 bases. There are 13 residues in the CDR3. Germline-derived CDR1 and CDR2 are SGHRS and YFSETQ.

The genes are TRBV4-1 and TRBJ1-4; possibly TRBD1 for D (5 bases). Germline CDR1 MGHRA, CDR2 YSYEKL. This CDR3 has 14 residues. V was pared by 1 base and J by 8 bases, with 11 bases between. The CDR3: CASSQVQGDEKLFF. The CDR3 bases are TGCGCCAGCAGCCAAGTTCAGGGCGACGAAAAACTGTTTTTT.

The chain links TRBV5-6 to TRBJ1-1; a weak D match, TRBD1 (6 bases). V lost 0 bases to trimming and J lost 11 bases, with 11 bases between them. The CDR3 runs 12 residues. Germline lookup yields CDR1 SGHDT and CDR2 YYEEEE. The CDR3 region is CASSLGDRFAFF. DNA of the CDR3: TGTGCCAGCAGCTTGGGAGACAGGTTCGCTTTCTTT.

V and J are TRBV24-1 and TRBJ1-2, with unresolved D. Germline CDR1 and CDR2: KGHDR and SFDVKD. This CDR3 spans 11 amino acids. Trimming took off 2 bases at V and 8 bases at J, with 5 bases between the two ends. The CDR3 nucleotides read TGTGCCACCAGTGATTATCGGGGCTACACCTTC. Encoded protein: CATSDYRGYTF.

The chain joins TRBV10-3 to TRBJ2-5; TRBD2 is a possible D gene (6 bases). V dropped 0 bases and J dropped 4 bases, with 18 bases sitting between them. The germline V gene encodes CDR1 ENHRY and CDR2 SYGVKD. The CDR3 covers 17 residues. DNA of the CDR3: TGTGCCATCAGTGAGTCCGGGGGAAGGGAAAGGCGAGAGACCCAGTACTTC. Translation gives CAISESGGRERRETQYF.